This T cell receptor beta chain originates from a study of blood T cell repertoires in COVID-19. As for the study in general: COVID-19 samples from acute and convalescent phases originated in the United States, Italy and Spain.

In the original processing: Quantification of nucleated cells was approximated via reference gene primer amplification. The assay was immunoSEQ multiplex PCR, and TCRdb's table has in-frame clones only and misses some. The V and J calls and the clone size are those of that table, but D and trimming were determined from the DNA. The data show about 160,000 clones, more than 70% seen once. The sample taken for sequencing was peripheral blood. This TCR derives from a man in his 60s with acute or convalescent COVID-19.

CDR3 residues: CASRDITSYNSPLHF. The CDR3, as DNA: TGTGCCAGTAGGGACATTACGTCCTATAATTCACCCCTCCACTTT. V gene TRBV19 combines with J gene TRBJ1-6; possible D gene TRBD1, 5 bases. Trimming left V 6 bases short and J 1 base short, with 10 bases between. Germline V CDR1 and CDR2: LNHDA, SQIVND (reference sequence). The CDR3 has 15 residues.